Listed below are T cell receptor beta chains from one sample, sequenced in a study of blood T cell repertoires in COVID-19. Clones were read by immunoSEQ multiplex PCR, and TCRdb kept only the in-frame ones, dropping some. The sample yields hundreds of thousands of clones, around 89% seen once. The sample taken for sequencing was PBMCs or T cells enriched from blood (not recorded which). These receptors were taken from a man in his thirties or forties who had recovered from COVID-19. Each CDR3 is given with its conserved first and last residue. D genes are given only for firm matches. Part of the rows lack a size; the others show once, few, many or a class for expanded clones.

j_call v_call clone_size d_call cdr3_aa cdr3_nt
TRBJ2-7 TRBV28 NA NA CASSLSPFGGAFSYEQYF TGTGCCAGCAGTTTATCCCCTTTCGGAGGGGCCTTCTCCTACGAGCAGTACTTC
TRBJ1-2 TRBV27 NA NA CASSPGEGAGYGYTF TGTGCCAGCAGTCCGGGGGAGGGAGCAGGCTATGGCTACACCTTC
TRBJ2-7 TRBV18 NA TRBD1 CASSPRQGLTYEQYF TGTGCCAGCTCACCCCGACAGGGCCTAACCTACGAGCAGTACTTC
TRBJ1-1 TRBV18 NA NA CASSQTGFEAFF TGTGCCAGCTCACAGACAGGTTTTGAAGCTTTCTTT
TRBJ2-1 TRBV6-5 NA NA CASTVREFNEQFF TGTGCCAGCACGGTCCGGGAGTTTAATGAGCAGTTCTTC
TRBJ1-2 TRBV28 NA NA CASIELGGEGYTF TGTGCCAGCATTGAGCTGGGAGGGGAGGGCTACACCTTC
TRBJ1-2 TRBV3-1/TRBV3-2 NA TRBD1 CASSRESGTGGYTF TGTGCCAGCAGCCGCGAGTCCGGGACAGGGGGCTACACCTTC
TRBJ2-4 TRBV28 NA NA CASSRGEDIQYF TGTGCCAGCAGTCGAGGCGAGGACATTCAGTACTTC
TRBJ2-1 TRBV11-2 NA NA CASSLDRDEQFF TGTGCCAGCAGCTTAGACCGGGATGAGCAGTTCTTC
TRBJ2-7 TRBV2 once TRBD2 CASSVGGYDEQYF TGTGCCAGCAGTGTGGGGGGGTACGACGAGCAGTACTTC
TRBJ1-1 TRBV19 NA TRBD1 CASSILLQGENTEAFF TGTGCCAGTAGTATCCTTTTACAGGGGGAGAACACTGAAGCTTTCTTT
TRBJ1-5 TRBV9 NA NA CASSVDGAGNQPQHF TGTGCCAGCAGCGTAGATGGGGCCGGCAATCAGCCCCAGCATTTT
TRBJ1-3 TRBV3-1/TRBV3-2 NA NA CASSPGTRKNTIYF TGTGCCAGCAGTCCCGGGACAAGGAAAAACACCATATATTTT
TRBJ1-3 TRBV3-1/TRBV3-2 few NA CASSQGAGNTIYF TGTGCCAGCAGCCAAGGGGCAGGAAACACCATATATTTT
TRBJ1-3 TRBV7-2 NA NA CASSSEGISGNTIYF TGTGCCAGCAGCTCCGAGGGCATATCTGGAAACACCATATATTTT
TRBJ2-7 TRBV24-1 NA NA CATSDSLVSEQYF TGTGCCACCAGTGACTCACTGGTGAGCGAGCAGTACTTC
TRBJ2-1 TRBV28 NA NA CASSYYGGDSYNEQFF TGTGCCAGCAGTTATTACGGGGGAGACTCCTACAATGAGCAGTTCTTC
TRBJ2-3 TRBV28 NA TRBD1 CASSLDRAKSNTQYF TGTGCCAGCAGTTTGGACAGGGCGAAGTCCAATACGCAGTATTTT
TRBJ2-1 TRBV23-1 NA NA CASSSRPGIYNEQFF TGCGCCAGCAGTTCTCGCCCCGGGATCTACAATGAGCAGTTCTTC
TRBJ2-5 TRBV12-3/TRBV12-4 NA NA CASSLDTQETQYF TGTGCCAGCAGTTTAGACACACAAGAGACCCAGTACTTC
TRBJ2-6 TRBV6-1 once NA CASSEALHKGTGANVLTF TGTGCCAGCAGTGAAGCGCTTCACAAGGGGACTGGGGCCAACGTCCTGACTTTC
TRBJ1-1 TRBV29-1 once NA CSGGHMNTEAFF TGCAGCGGGGGACATATGAACACTGAAGCTTTCTTT
TRBJ2-1 TRBV10-3 NA TRBD2 CAISEFDAAGAGSYNEQFF TGTGCCATCAGTGAGTTCGATGCGGCGGGAGCAGGTTCCTACAATGAGCAGTTCTTC
TRBJ2-1 TRBV3-1/TRBV3-2 NA NA CASSPSTSSYNEQFF TGTGCCAGCAGCCCCTCGACAAGCTCCTACAATGAGCAGTTCTTC
TRBJ2-5 TRBV19 once TRBD2 CASSTPTREAPFWQQYF TGTGCCAGTAGCACACCAACGCGGGAGGCCCCATTTTGGCAACAGTACTTC
TRBJ1-2 TRBV7-2 NA TRBD1 CASSLVGQGVDGYTF TGTGCCAGCAGCTTAGTCGGACAGGGGGTCGATGGCTACACCTTC
TRBJ2-2 TRBV27 NA NA CASRGGGNAGELFF TGTGCCAGCAGGGGTGGAGGGAACGCCGGGGAGCTGTTTTTT
TRBJ2-1 TRBV14 once TRBD2 CASSQERGLAGGNEQFF TGTGCCAGCAGCCAAGAAAGGGGCCTAGCGGGAGGGAATGAGCAGTTCTTC
TRBJ1-5 TRBV27 NA NA CASSPIGQPQHF TGTGCCAGCAGCCCAATCGGTCAGCCCCAGCATTTT
TRBJ2-7 TRBV29-1 once TRBD1 CSVELDTGGGNTRRDF TGCAGCGTTGAGCTTGACACAGGGGGCGGAAACACCCGACGGGACTTC
TRBJ2-3 TRBV5-4 NA NA CASSGGQKTDTQYF TGTGCCAGCAGCGGTGGACAGAAGACAGATACGCAGTATTTT
TRBJ2-3 TRBV7-8 NA TRBD2 CASYRRGLAGVNGTQYF TGTGCCAGCTATCGGAGGGGGCTAGCGGGAGTTAACGGTACGCAGTATTTT
TRBJ1-4 TRBV28 NA NA CASSLRSGGEKLFF TGTGCCAGCAGTTTACGTTCGGGGGGTGAAAAACTGTTTTTT
TRBJ1-6 TRBV19 NA TRBD1 CASTERGQSPPLHF TGTGCCAGTACCGAGAGGGGACAGTCCCCCCCCCTCCACTTT
TRBJ2-7 TRBV28 NA TRBD2 CASSFAGAQYEQYF TGTGCCAGCAGTTTCGCGGGAGCACAGTACGAGCAGTACTTC
TRBJ2-5 TRBV6-5 once NA CASSRWGPETQYF TGTGCCAGCAGCCGCTGGGGCCCGGAGACCCAGTACTTC
TRBJ1-5 TRBV28 NA NA CASSLGEVTGQPQHF TGTGCCAGCAGTTTAGGGGAGGTCACGGGTCAGCCCCAGCATTTT
TRBJ2-1 TRBV7-9 NA TRBD1 CASSPGQGFYNEQFF TGTGCCAGCAGCCCGGGACAGGGGTTCTACAATGAGCAGTTCTTC
TRBJ1-5 TRBV15 NA TRBD1 CATSPRQGDQPQHF TGTGCCACCAGCCCCAGACAGGGGGATCAGCCCCAGCATTTT
TRBJ2-7 TRBV12-3/TRBV12-4 NA NA CASSPGTPYEQYF TGTGCCAGCAGCCCCGGGACTCCCTACGAGCAGTACTTC
TRBJ1-1 TRBV30 NA NA CAWRPMQDTEAFF TGTGCCTGGAGACCCATGCAGGACACTGAAGCTTTCTTT